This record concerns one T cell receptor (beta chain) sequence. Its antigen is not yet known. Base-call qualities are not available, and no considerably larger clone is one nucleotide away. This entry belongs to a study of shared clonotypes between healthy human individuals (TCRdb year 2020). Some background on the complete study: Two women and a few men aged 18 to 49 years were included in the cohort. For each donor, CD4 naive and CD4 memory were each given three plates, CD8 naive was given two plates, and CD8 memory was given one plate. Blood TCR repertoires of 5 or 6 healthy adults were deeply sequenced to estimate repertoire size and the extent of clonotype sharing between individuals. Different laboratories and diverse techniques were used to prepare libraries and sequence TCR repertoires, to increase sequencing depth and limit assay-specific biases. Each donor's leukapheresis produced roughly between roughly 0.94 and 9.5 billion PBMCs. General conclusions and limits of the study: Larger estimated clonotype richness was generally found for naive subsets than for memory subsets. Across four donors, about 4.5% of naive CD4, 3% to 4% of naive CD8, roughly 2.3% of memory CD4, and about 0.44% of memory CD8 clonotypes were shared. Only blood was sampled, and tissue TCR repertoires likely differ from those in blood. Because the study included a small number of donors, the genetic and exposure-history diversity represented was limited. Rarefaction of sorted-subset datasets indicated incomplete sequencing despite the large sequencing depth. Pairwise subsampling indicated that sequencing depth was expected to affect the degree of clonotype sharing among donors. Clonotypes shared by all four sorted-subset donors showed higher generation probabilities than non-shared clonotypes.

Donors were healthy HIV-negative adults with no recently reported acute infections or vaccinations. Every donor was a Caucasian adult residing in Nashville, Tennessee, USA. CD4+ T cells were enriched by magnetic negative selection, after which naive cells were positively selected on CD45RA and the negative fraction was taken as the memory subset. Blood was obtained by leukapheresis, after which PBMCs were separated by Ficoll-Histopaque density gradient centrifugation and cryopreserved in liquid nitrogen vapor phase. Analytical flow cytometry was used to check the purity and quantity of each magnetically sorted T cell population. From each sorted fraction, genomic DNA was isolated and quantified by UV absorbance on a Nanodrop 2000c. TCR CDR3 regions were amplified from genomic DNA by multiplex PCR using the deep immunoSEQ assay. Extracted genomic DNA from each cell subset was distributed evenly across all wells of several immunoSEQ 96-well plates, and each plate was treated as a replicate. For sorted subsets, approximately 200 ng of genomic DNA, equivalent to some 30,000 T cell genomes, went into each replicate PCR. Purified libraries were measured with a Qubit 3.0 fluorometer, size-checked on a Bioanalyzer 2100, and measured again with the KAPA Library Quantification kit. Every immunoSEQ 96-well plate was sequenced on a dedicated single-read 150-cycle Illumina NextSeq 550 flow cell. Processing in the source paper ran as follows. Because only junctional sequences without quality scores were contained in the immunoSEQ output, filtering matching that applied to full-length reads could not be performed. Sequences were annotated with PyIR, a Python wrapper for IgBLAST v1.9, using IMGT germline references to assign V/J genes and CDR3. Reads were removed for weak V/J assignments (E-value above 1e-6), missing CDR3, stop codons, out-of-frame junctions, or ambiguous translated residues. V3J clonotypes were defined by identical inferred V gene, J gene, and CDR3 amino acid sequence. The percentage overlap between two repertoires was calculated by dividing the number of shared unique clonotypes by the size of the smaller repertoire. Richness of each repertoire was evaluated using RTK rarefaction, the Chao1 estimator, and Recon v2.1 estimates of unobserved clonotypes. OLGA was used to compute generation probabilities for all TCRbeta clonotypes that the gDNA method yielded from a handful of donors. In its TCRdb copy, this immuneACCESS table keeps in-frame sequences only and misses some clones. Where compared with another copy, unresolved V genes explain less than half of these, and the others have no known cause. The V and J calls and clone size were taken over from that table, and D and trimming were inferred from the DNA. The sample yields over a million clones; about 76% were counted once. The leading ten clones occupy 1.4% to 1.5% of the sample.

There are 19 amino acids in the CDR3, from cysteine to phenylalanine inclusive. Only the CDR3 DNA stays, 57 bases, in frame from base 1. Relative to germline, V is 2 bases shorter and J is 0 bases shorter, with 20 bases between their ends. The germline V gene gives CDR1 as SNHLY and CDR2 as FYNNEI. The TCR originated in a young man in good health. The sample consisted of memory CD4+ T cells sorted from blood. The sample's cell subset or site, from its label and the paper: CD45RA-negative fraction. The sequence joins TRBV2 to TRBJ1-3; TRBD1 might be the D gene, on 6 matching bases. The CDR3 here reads CASSEKLGSGHLSGNTIYF. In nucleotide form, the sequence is TGTGCCAGCAGTGAAAAGTTGGGATCGGGACACCTCTCTGGAAACACCATATATTTT.